This TCR beta chain was recorded in a study of cytomegalovirus exposure and HLA in healthy donors listed by TCRdb under 2017. Looking at the study overall: According to an earlier analysis of several hundred of the donors, about 179 million T cells yielded roughly 110 million unique TCR beta sequences and approximately 300 Gb of sequence data. The number of typed donors differed by locus: about 629-630 for A, B, C, DRB1 and DQB1; approximately 530 for DQA1; approximately 610 for DPA1; and 450 to 480 for DPB1. The genetic ancestry cluster associated with self-reported Caucasian donors included around 76% of the 300 to 450 genotyped donors. The study used immunosequencing to profile the T cell repertoires of approximately 650 subjects and linked those repertoires to cytomegalovirus serostatus. The later analysis used no new phenotypic data to find candidate immune exposures, relying instead on TCR beta sequences and their occurrence across donors. Alongside the repertoire data, information on donor age, sex, ethnicity and CMV serostatus was compiled. Four to six DR-DQ haplotypes were handled as single units for association and clustering, since linkage in the cohort was strong. On average, roughly 240,000 unique TCR beta nucleotide sequences were sequenced per donor among 398 genotyped donors of the cohort, with approximately 18% of those sequences being non-productive. Genome-wide SNP genotypes for about 65% of the 666 donors were used in a later genetic analysis, which treated that subset as a discovery cohort. Every repertoire in the discovery cohort had been generated on one and the same sequencing platform. High-throughput TCR immunosequencing, statistical association of individual TCRs with disease status, and machine learning were combined to predict cytomegalovirus infection status. An earlier analysis of approximately 640 of the donors applied high-throughput TCR beta sequencing to assess whether each TCR beta V gene segment acted as functional or pseudogenic. The study aimed to test whether cataloging public T cell receptors could reveal signatures of past pathogen exposure. In addition to the first cohort of 650 to 800 subjects, a separate validation cohort of 120 different subjects was used. A later analysis re-analyzed previously published TCR beta repertoires from 600 to 850 donors and added high-resolution HLA genotyping to study TCR occurrence patterns. An early release that covered several hundred HLA-typed donors contained approximately 300 gigabases of sequencing data and about 93 million unique TCR sequences. HLA typing included class I and class II loci at four-digit resolution. Broad study findings and their caveats: A cluster of highly shared sequence variants was judged likely to represent a technical artifact of the sequencing pipeline. The 87-base-pair reads could not distinguish some IMGT-functional V segments, including TRBV6-2 and TRBV6-3, so those segments were excluded. The classifier was reported to diagnose cytomegalovirus status with high specificity and sensitivity in both the original cohort and the validation cohort. According to the authors, the approach could potentially be generalized to other disease states and immunological phenotypes. HLA typing was unavailable for some donors at each locus, so association tests used only the typed subset. In a later analysis, the rate of TCR association differed among HLA loci, with DRB1 alleles having the most associated TCRs and HLA-C alleles having the fewest. Across donors, most TCR sequences were observed very rarely, whereas some public TCRs were present in many individuals. In vitro tests confirmed that a few of the cytomegalovirus-associated TCR beta chains recognize cytomegalovirus antigens. An earlier analysis of 587 of the donors showed that most TCR beta V segments appeared in productive rearrangements either about 90% or about 30% of the time, which broadly matched IMGT annotations. Most CMV-associated TCR beta chains appeared to be HLA-restricted in a later analysis, and the HLA associations seemed to be driven largely by CMV exposure. Several of the top co-occurrence clusters appeared to be linked to parvovirus B19, influenza, CMV and Epstein-Barr virus, according to a later analysis. Compared with equally common non-associated chains, HLA-associated TCR beta chains in a later analysis were more clonally expanded and had lower generation probabilities. V-gene and J-gene trimming of TCR beta chains was associated with a missense DCLRE1C variant in a later genetic analysis, and the association was replicated in an independent cohort. Only TCR beta chains were sequenced in this cohort, and the absence of alpha or paired-chain data limited detectable features. Linkage disequilibrium might explain the correlated functional status among segregating V segments, but an unknown experimental factor could not be ruled out. In a later analysis, some 18,000 TCR beta sequences were associated with specific HLA alleles at a false discovery rate of 0.05. Immune exposure information for the cohort was limited to CMV serostatus. According to a later genetic analysis, donors in an Asian-associated ancestry cluster had fewer N-insertions in productive TCRs than the roughly 670-donor mean. When HLA alleles, especially DR and DQ, strongly co-occurred, TCR associations were difficult to assign to individual alleles. The presence/absence analyses assumed that sequencing depth was roughly uniform across donors, and that assumption may not be true. In the study, some 160 TCR beta chains were listed as associated with cytomegalovirus. Because counts were too low, seventeen rarely observed V segments, including chromosome 9 orphons, were excluded from the earlier analysis of some 540 of the donors. A further reported finding was that TCR beta sequences accurately predicted the HLA-A and HLA-B alleles for most subjects in the first cohort.

With respect to this clone: Its antigen remains unidentified. No much larger clone is present one base from it, and per-base qualities are unavailable.

In total, 630 or so healthy bone marrow donors made up the cohort. At the time of sampling, every cohort member was nominally healthy, though immune exposures that went unrecorded were likely present. The donor tested CMV seronegative and was one of the 352 seronegative cohort members. A peripheral blood sample was collected from each donor, and TCR beta sequencing was performed on peripheral blood mononuclear cells. The Qiagen DNeasy Blood Extraction Kit was used to extract genomic DNA from the blood cell samples. Trimming at the junction amounts to 6 bases on V and 5 bases on J, and the germline ends lie 20 bases apart. The CDR3, cysteine through phenylalanine, is 15 amino acids long. The read is trimmed to its CDR3 DNA, 45 bases read in frame from base 1. Per the germline V gene, SNHLY is the CDR1 and FYNNEI is the CDR2. Library construction relied on the immunoSEQ multiplex PCR assay. The multiplex PCR relied on a mix of 60 forward primers for TCR Vbeta segments and 13 reverse primers for TCR Jbeta segments. The CDR3 region of rearranged TCR beta genes was amplified from genomic DNA by a multiplex PCR assay. Amplified TCR beta libraries were sequenced as 87-base-pair reads on the Illumina HiSeq System. On the study's bioinformatics: In a later analysis, tens of millions of unique TCR beta chains were counted across the approximately 640 repertoires, and approximately 11 million of these chains were shared by at least two donors. A nearest-neighbor algorithm error-corrected the raw reads and collapsed the reads into unique sequences, merging closely related sequences to remove PCR and sequencing errors. V, D and J gene segments were assigned by aligning CDR3 sequences to IMGT reference sequences. For a sequence to be retained, a match of at least six nucleotides was required to both a V gene segment and a J gene segment. A rearrangement was called productive if the CDR3 had no stop codons and remained in frame with V and J, and every other rearrangement was called non-productive. CDR3 was defined by IMGT convention, running from the second conserved V-encoded cysteine to the conserved J-encoded phenylalanine. Sequences without an unambiguous match to a single V gene segment were excluded from the earlier analysis of about 640 of the donors. In an earlier analysis of roughly 500 of the donors, V segments were called functional above 56.7% productive rearrangements and were called segregating when the between-donor standard deviation exceeded 5%. A statistical classification framework was built for diagnosing cytomegalovirus status from the catalog of TCR beta chain sequences. In a later analysis, V and J genes were assigned by comparing TCR nucleotide sequences against IMGT/GENE-DB human TR gene sequences. A later analysis assigned CDR3 sequences and most-parsimonious VDJ recombination scenarios with the TCRdist pipeline. In a later analysis, each TCR beta chain was defined by its CDR3 amino acid sequence together with its V-gene family, and reads without a unique V-gene family were excluded. To address suspected cross-contamination and a sequencing artifact, a later analysis removed roughly 580 highly shared, low-generation-probability nucleotide sequences. A later analysis calculated a clonal expansion index for each public chain from normalized within-repertoire ranks of inferred template counts. In a later analysis, generation probabilities were computed with a VDJ recombination model fitted to out-of-frame rearrangements, and the resulting probabilities were checked against IGoR. In a later analysis, hypergeometric tests were used to score TCR-TCR, TCR-HLA and TCR-CMV co-occurrence, with a repertoire-size bias correction applied to TCR pairs. False discovery rates were estimated in a later analysis by permuting HLA or CMV assignments 20 times. In a later analysis, co-occurring TCRs were grouped with DBSCAN, and TCRdist sequence similarity was added when clustering was performed within HLA-allele-positive subsets. Co-occurrence clustering excluded repertoires with fewer than 30,000 or more than 120,000 public chains, plus five with anomalous nucleotide sharing. This immuneACCESS table, as held by TCRdb, lists in-frame sequences with V and J called but not all clones. Of the missing ones, under half trace to an unresolved V gene in checked studies; the others have no known cause. From that table come the V and J calls and clone size; the DNA was used to work out D and trimming. The sample data list about 160,000 clones, and around 74% of these were observed just once. The top ten clonotypes cover roughly 1.9% of the sample.

Rearrangement joined TRBV2 to TRBJ2-7; a tentative D call is TRBD2 (7 bases match). This TCR derives from a female donor in good health and CMV-seronegative. The sample consisted of PBMCs. The DNA sequence is TGTGCCAGCAGGGTAGCTAGGGGGAGGGCCAACGAGCAGTACTTC. Its protein reads: CASRVARGRANEQYF.